The 30 T cell receptor beta chains listed next were all sequenced from one sample in a study of cytomegalovirus exposure and HLA in healthy donors. Amplification used 60 Vbeta primers and 13 Jbeta primers. Profiled with immunoSEQ multiplex PCR; TCRdb holds only in-frame clones, not every one. The table shows over 110,000 clones, with 70% to 80% occurring only once. Sequencing was done on a sample of PBMCs. These receptor sequences come from a woman aged 40 to 50 in good health and CMV-seropositive.

The chain uses TRBV5-4 and TRBJ2-4, with 12 bases that match TRBD2. V lost 2 bases and J lost 1; bases outside the gene matches: 7. In germline, CDR1 is SGHNT, CDR2 YYREEE (reference sequence). The length of the CDR3 is 18 residues. CDR3 nucleotide sequence: TGTGCCAGCAGCTTCGGACTAGCGGGGATAGGGGCCAAAAACATTCAGTACTTC. This sequence encodes CASSFGLAGIGAKNIQYF.

This rearrangement joins TRBV7-9 to TRBJ1-2, with TRBD1 matching 7 bases. This CDR3 is 15 amino acids long. With V trimmed by 5 bases and J by 6 bases, 12 bases remained unmatched. From germline, CDR1 is SEHNR and CDR2 FQNEAQ (reference sequence). This CDR3 reads CASSHPPGGSHGYTF. As DNA, the CDR3 is TGTGCCAGCAGCCACCCCCCAGGGGGGAGCCATGGCTACACCTTC.

The chain has TRBV30 and TRBJ1-2; no reliable D call. The germline V gene has CDR1 GTSNPN and CDR2 SVGIG (reference sequence). The length of the CDR3 is 13 residues. The V gene lost 4 bases and the J gene lost 4 bases, with 13 bases spanning the gap. The CDR3 sequence: CAWIKGGLYGYTF. DNA for the CDR3: TGTGCCTGGATAAAAGGAGGCCTCTATGGCTACACCTTC.

This clone was counted a few times. V is TRBV5-8 and J is TRBJ2-5; D call uncertain. Trimming pared 1 base from V and 3 bases from J, leaving 7 bases between. Germline CDR1 SGHTS, CDR2 YDEGEE. This CDR3 has 13 residues. This CDR3 reads CASSLRVKETQYF. The CDR3 region has the DNA TGTGCCAGCAGCTTGCGGGTTAAAGAGACCCAGTACTTC.

V and J are TRBV7-6 and TRBJ2-7; the D gene is possibly TRBD1 (5 bases). Trimming took off 2 bases at V and 0 bases at J, with 17 bases between the two ends. Germline CDR1 SGHVS, CDR2 FNYEAQ. This CDR3 contains 17 residues. DNA for the CDR3: TGTGCCAGCAGCTTAACCCAGGGCGGCCAAAGCTCCTACGAGCAGTACTTC. Residues: CASSLTQGGQSSYEQYF.

The rearrangement uses TRBV18 and TRBJ2-1, with 7 bases lining up with TRBD1. The V gene's germline CDR1 is KGHSH and CDR2 LQKENI. The V and J ends lost 3 bases and 9 bases, in that order; junction bases with no gene match: 5. CDR3 length: 13 amino acids. The CDR3 nucleotides are TGTGCCAGCTCACCGGACAGGAAGACTGAGCAGTTCTTC. It yields the protein CASSPDRKTEQFF. The full variable domain, its missing parts supplied by reference TRBV18 and TRBJ2-1, is NAGVMQNPRHLVRRRGQEARLRCSPMKGHSHVYWYRQLPEEGLKFMVYLQKENIIDESGMPKERFSAEFPKEGPSILRIQQVVRGDSAAYFCASSPDRKTEQFFGPGTRLTVL.

The V and J genes are TRBV5-8 and TRBJ2-5; 8 bases agree with TRBD1. Trimming removed 3 bases from V and 2 bases from J; junction bases left unmatched: 3. The CDR3 loop spans 14 amino acids. Per the germline V gene, CDR1 is SGHTS and CDR2 is YDEGEE. Here the CDR3 reads CASSSRTGQETQYF. CDR3 nucleotide sequence: TGTGCCAGCAGCTCACGGACAGGGCAAGAGACCCAGTACTTC.

The J gene is TRBJ2-6, the V gene TRBV7-2, with 8 bases that match TRBD2. V trimming: 0 bases; J trimming: 4 bases; junction bases outside the gene matches: 5. From germline, CDR1 is SGHTA and CDR2 FQGNSA. This CDR3 comprises 17 residues. Written as DNA, the CDR3 is TGTGCCAGCAGCTTAGCAGGCGGGAGGAGGGGGGCCAACGTCCTGACTTTC. Encoded protein: CASSLAGGRRGANVLTF. Full variable domain (remainder filled in from reference TRBV7-2 and TRBJ2-6): GAGVSQSPSNKVTEKGKDVELRCDPISGHTALYWYRQSLGQGLEFLIYFQGNSAPDKSGLPSDRFSAERTGGSVSTLTIQRTQQEDSAVYLCASSLAGGRRGANVLTFGAGSRLTVL.

Only one count was recorded for this clone. J is TRBJ2-1 and V is TRBV7-9; TRBD2 matches 10 bases. J gave up 5 bases and V 2 bases, and 3 bases lay outside the gene matches. Germline V CDR1 and CDR2: SEHNR, FQNEAQ (reference sequence). This CDR3 is built from 15 residues. The CDR3: CASSLQLAGNNEQFF. The CDR3, as DNA: TGTGCCAGCAGCTTACAACTAGCGGGAAACAATGAGCAGTTCTTC.

V is TRBV15 and J is TRBJ2-7, with 8 bases matching TRBD1. V shed 5 bases and J 2 bases; nucleotides not matched to a gene: 5. CDR1 LNHNV and CDR2 YYDKDF come from the germline V gene (reference sequence). This CDR3 has 14 residues. The DNA of the CDR3 is TGTGCCACCAGCGGCGACAGGGGACCCTACGAGCAGTACTTC. Protein product: CATSGDRGPYEQYF.

Remarks on this clone: The sample holds other DNA sequences that translate to the same CDR3. This chain uses TRBV5-1 with TRBJ1-6, with a weak D call TRBD1 (6 bases). The CDR3 runs to 14 residues. Germline V gives CDR1 SGHRS, CDR2 YFSETQ. V was trimmed by 0 bases and J by 10 bases, leaving 11 bases between them. CDR3: CASSLGQERSPLHF. CDR3 bases: TGCGCCAGCAGCTTGGGACAGGAGAGGTCACCCCTCCACTTT.

The chain uses TRBV6-5 and TRBJ2-3, with 7 bases aligning to TRBD2. Looked up from germline, CDR1 is MNHEY and CDR2 is SVGAGI. Trimming took 10 bases from V and 0 from J; bases not matched to a gene: 7. This CDR3 has 14 amino acids. DNA of the CDR3: TGTGCCACTCAGCGGGACCCCAGCACAGATACGCAGTATTTT. It encodes CATQRDPSTDTQYF.

This chain links TRBV7-2 with TRBJ1-5; D is possibly TRBD1 (5 bases). This CDR3 spans 17 amino acids. The germline V gene encodes CDR1 SGHTA and CDR2 FQGNSA. Trimming removed 5 bases from V and 2 bases from J, with 19 bases in between. The CDR3 bases are TGTGCCAGCAGCCATGGAGGGGTAAGGATGGGCAATCAGCCCCAGCATTTT. It encodes CASSHGGVRMGNQPQHF.

The chain couples TRBV7-9 to TRBJ2-7, with D possibly being TRBD1 (6 bases). Trimming removed 5 bases at V and 5 bases at J, with 10 bases between. Germline-derived CDR1 and CDR2 are SEHNR and FQNEAQ (reference sequence). This CDR3 has 12 residues. The chain's CDR3 is CASSPQGDEQYF. The CDR3 nucleotides are TGTGCCAGCAGCCCACAGGGAGACGAGCAGTACTTC.

This chain uses TRBV6-1 with TRBJ1-1, with 7 bases aligning to TRBD1. Germline loops: CDR1 MNHNS, CDR2 SASEGT. Unmatched junction bases numbered 8, after V lost 8 bases and J lost 5 bases. This CDR3 is built from 13 residues. The CDR3 is CASGTVRGTEAFF. The CDR3 bases are TGTGCCAGCGGGACAGTGAGGGGGACTGAAGCTTTCTTT.

Notes on this clone: An end of the junction does not agree with germline; a read error may underlie this. The chain has TRBV30 and TRBJ1-3; TRBD1 is a possible D gene (6 bases). The CDR3 is 15 residues long. CDR1 and CDR2 (germline): GTSNPN, SVGIG (reference sequence). CDR3 loop: CAWSDSTGPLNAIYF. CDR3 nucleotides: TGTGCCTGGAGTGACTCTACAGGGCCATTAAACGCCATATATTTT.

The chain links TRBV6-1 to TRBJ2-3; D remains unclear. Germline V lookup: CDR1 MNHNS, CDR2 SASEGT. The CDR3 spans 15 residues. V was cut by 2 bases and J by 4 bases, with 13 bases left in between. The CDR3 loop is CASSEIYPTADTQYF. As DNA, the CDR3 is TGTGCCAGCAGTGAAATCTACCCGACTGCAGATACGCAGTATTTT.

CDR3 residues: CASSQEQASYEQYF. The CDR3, as DNA: TGCGCCAGCAGCCAAGAACAAGCGTCCTACGAGCAGTACTTC. This chain uses TRBV4-1 with TRBJ2-7; D ambiguous. CDR3 length: 14 residues. V lost 0 bases and J 1 base, leaving 7 bases between the germline ends. Germline values: CDR1 MGHRA, CDR2 YSYEKL.

V gene TRBV4-2 combines with J gene TRBJ1-2, with 8 bases fitting TRBD1. J lost 5 bases, V lost 4 bases, and 9 bases had no gene match. The CDR3 contains 15 residues. CDR1 LGHNA and CDR2 YNFKEQ come from the germline V gene. The CDR3 nucleotides are TGTGCCAGCAGCCTAGGTGGACAGGGATCATATGGCTACACCTTC. Its translation: CASSLGGQGSYGYTF.

The V call is TRBV27, the J call TRBJ2-7, with 7 bases lining up with TRBD2. Germline lookup yields CDR1 MNHEY and CDR2 SMNVEV (reference sequence). The CDR3 totals 16 residues. The J segment lost 0 bases and the V segment lost 7 bases, leaving 12 bases of the junction unmatched. CDR3 DNA: TGTGCCAGCAACGGAGGGGCGGGAGATCCCTCCTACGAGCAGTACTTC. Translating gives CASNGGAGDPSYEQYF.

The genes are TRBV29-1 and TRBJ1-4; D remains unclear. V was pared by 4 bases and J by 2 bases, with 17 bases between. Germline lookup yields CDR1 SQVTM and CDR2 ANQGSEA. The CDR3 runs to 16 residues. The CDR3 DNA reads as TGCAGCGTTGTAGCGCTGAAGGATTCGACTAATGAAAAACTGTTTTTT. Its protein is CSVVALKDSTNEKLFF.

This clone was seen just once. V usage is TRBV6-1 and J usage is TRBJ1-6; D remains unclear. V lost 2 bases and J lost 8, with 13 bases in between. The CDR3 length is 15 residues. Germline-derived CDR1 and CDR2 are MNHNS and SASEGT. Here the CDR3 reads CASSEFEVSDSPLHF. The CDR3, as DNA: TGTGCCAGCAGTGAATTTGAGGTTTCGGATTCACCCCTCCACTTT.

The chain combines TRBV6-6 with TRBJ2-5; 10 positions match TRBD2. The length of the CDR3 is 14 residues. Trimming at V came to 6 bases and at J to 4 bases, leaving 5 bases not matched to a gene. Germline lookup yields CDR1 MNHNY and CDR2 SVGAGI (reference sequence). The CDR3 here is CASRGAGGRETQYF. CDR3 DNA: TGTGCCAGCAGAGGAGCGGGAGGGCGAGAGACCCAGTACTTC.

The rearrangement joins TRBV27 to TRBJ2-7; a weak D match, TRBD2 (6 bases). This CDR3 is 17 amino acids long. With 2 bases removed from V and 6 bases from J, the gap between germline ends came to 23 bases. Germline V gene lookup returns CDR1 MNHEY and CDR2 SMNVEV (reference sequence). CDR3: CASSLTSPSAWYSEQYF. Written as DNA, the CDR3 is TGTGCCAGCAGTTTAACCTCCCCTAGCGCTTGGTACTCCGAGCAGTACTTC.

The chain uses TRBV21-1 and TRBJ2-5; the D call TRBD1 from the table was never checked on the DNA. TRBV21-1 is assigned pseudogene status. The length of the CDR3 is 15 residues. The CDR3 nucleotides are TGTGCCAGCAGCAAAGAGGAGACAGGGAGAGAGACCCAGTACTTC. Amino acid sequence: CASSKEETGRETQYF.

The genes are TRBV6-5 and TRBJ2-5; 9 bases align to TRBD1. Trimming at V came to 1 base and at J to 5 bases, leaving 5 bases not matched to a gene. There are 15 residues in the CDR3. From germline, CDR1 is MNHEY and CDR2 SVGAGI. This CDR3 reads CASSYWDRAGETQYF. CDR3 DNA sequence: TGTGCCAGCAGTTACTGGGACAGGGCCGGGGAGACCCAGTACTTC.

Concerning this clone itself: The junction does not match germline at one end; this may be a read error. The chain's CDR3 is CASSLKGTDYTF. The CDR3 region has the DNA TGTGCCAGCAGTTTAAAAGGGACAGACTACACCTTT. The rearrangement links TRBV28 to TRBJ1-1; 7 nucleotides line up with TRBD1. The germline CDR1 and CDR2 sequences are MDHEN and SYDVKM. CDR3 length equals 12 residues.

In this sample, this clone turned up a few times. The genes are TRBV19 and TRBJ2-3; 7 positions agree with TRBD1. With V trimmed by 9 bases and J by 1 base, 4 bases remained unmatched. CDR3 length: 13 amino acids. The germline CDR1 and CDR2 sequences are LNHDA and SQIVND (reference sequence). The CDR3, as DNA: TGTGCCAGCAGTGACAGGGGCACAGATACGCAGTATTTT. Translating gives CASSDRGTDTQYF. Variable domain in full (rest from reference TRBV19 and TRBJ2-3): DGGITQSPKYLFRKEGQNVTLSCEQNLNHDAMYWYRQDPGQGLRLIYYSQIVNDFQKGDIAEGYSVSREKKESFPLTVTSAQKNPTAFYLCASSDRGTDTQYFGPGTRLTVL.

The chain uses TRBV6-1 and TRBJ2-3; 10 nucleotides align to TRBD2. CDR1 is MNHNS and CDR2 is SASEGT in the germline V gene. V dropped 6 bases and J dropped 5; count of bases not matched to a gene: 5. This CDR3 is built from 14 residues. CDR3 DNA: TGTGCCAGCAGAACCGAGCGGGGGGGAGATACGCAGTATTTT. Translation: CASRTERGGDTQYF.

The chain is built from TRBV29-1 and TRBJ2-1; a weak D match, TRBD2 (6 bases). CDR1 SQVTM and CDR2 ANQGSEA come from the germline V gene. Trimming pared 4 bases from V and 1 base from J, leaving 14 bases between. The CDR3 is 15 residues long. CDR3 region: CSVAPLASSYNEQFF. The CDR3 bases are TGCAGCGTTGCCCCACTAGCATCTTCCTACAATGAGCAGTTCTTC.